Listed here are 17 T cell receptor beta chains from one sample, sequenced in a study of cytomegalovirus exposure and HLA in healthy donors. A multiplex PCR was run with 60 Vbeta primers and 13 Jbeta primers. Data came from immunoSEQ multiplex PCR; TCRdb stores just in-frame clones and leaves some out. The data hold 89,000 or so clones, with roughly 81% observed a single time. The material sequenced was PBMCs. These receptors were collected from a woman aged 18-35 years in good health and CMV-seropositive.

The chain uses TRBV12-5 and TRBJ1-2; possibly TRBD1 for D (6 bases). V lost 3 bases to trimming and J lost 4 bases, with 15 bases between them. Germline V gene sequence: CDR1 LGHNT, CDR2 FRNRAP. The CDR3 is made up of 15 amino acids. The CDR3 loop reads CASGFSPLGGYGYTF. The CDR3 nucleotides are TGTGCTAGTGGTTTTTCCCCCCTAGGGGGCTATGGCTACACCTTC.

This clone was found a few times. The gene calls are TRBV5-1 and TRBJ1-2; 7 nucleotides agree with TRBD1. This CDR3 region has 14 residues. V trimming: 0 bases; J trimming: 5 bases; junction bases outside the gene matches: 4. Germline-derived CDR1 and CDR2 are SGHRS and YFSETQ. The CDR3 DNA sequence: TGCGCCAGCAGCTTGGGAGAGGGGGCGTATGGCTACACCTTC. This codes for CASSLGEGAYGYTF.

The V and J genes are TRBV6-5 and TRBJ2-5, with D possibly being TRBD2 (5 bases). In germline, CDR1 is MNHEY, CDR2 SVGAGI. Trimming removed 3 bases from V and 3 bases from J, with 11 bases in between. The CDR3 sequence is 14 residues long. The CDR3, as DNA: TGTGCCAGCAGTTATGATCATAGCGAAGAGACCCAGTACTTC. Protein: CASSYDHSEETQYF.

A note on this clone: The sample holds other DNA sequences that translate to the same CDR3. The chain has TRBV5-4 and TRBJ1-4, with D possibly TRBD1 on 6 matching bases. The germline gives CDR1 SGHNT, CDR2 YYREEE (reference sequence). Trimming removed 2 bases at V and 7 bases at J, with 12 bases between. The CDR3 is made up of 14 amino acids. CDR3 protein: CASSLQGAVEKLFF. The CDR3 region has the DNA TGTGCCAGCAGCTTACAGGGTGCAGTTGAAAAACTGTTTTTT.

The chain links TRBV5-1 to TRBJ2-2; D ambiguous. Trimming removed 0 bases from V and 4 bases from J, with 13 bases in between. Germline lookup yields CDR1 SGHRS and CDR2 YFSETQ. This CDR3 is built from 16 residues. CDR3 amino acids: CASSLVSGLGTGELFF. CDR3 nucleotides: TGCGCCAGCAGCTTGGTTAGTGGTCTCGGCACCGGGGAGCTGTTTTTT.

The rearrangement links TRBV7-2 to TRBJ2-5; D unclear. Trimming stripped 0 bases from V and 5 bases from J, with 7 bases between. The germline V gene has CDR1 SGHTA and CDR2 FQGNSA. The CDR3 is 13 amino acids. CDR3 protein: CASSLALRETQYF. The DNA of the CDR3 is TGTGCCAGCAGCTTAGCCCTCAGGGAGACCCAGTACTTC.

This chain uses TRBV5-4 with TRBJ1-2, with 9 bases that match TRBD1. CDR3 length equals 15 residues. Looked up from germline, CDR1 is SGHNT and CDR2 is YYREEE (reference sequence). V was pared by 2 bases and J by 6 bases, with 8 bases of the junction left unmatched. CDR3 coding DNA: TGTGCCAGCAGCTTCATGCCGGGACAGGGCCATGGCTACACCTTC. This sequence encodes CASSFMPGQGHGYTF.

The J gene is TRBJ2-2, the V gene TRBV9; TRBD2 agrees at 12 bases. Germline loops: CDR1 SGDLS, CDR2 YYNGEE. CDR3 length equals 18 residues. V shed 2 bases and J 6 bases; nucleotides not matched to a gene: 11. The chain's CDR3 is CASSVSPRLAGVPGELFF. The CDR3 DNA follows: TGTGCCAGCAGCGTCAGCCCGAGACTAGCGGGAGTCCCCGGGGAGCTGTTTTTT.

CDR3 DNA: TGTGCCAGCAGCTCCCTAGGGGGTCACTCCTACAATGAGCAGTTCTTC. The encoded protein is CASSSLGGHSYNEQFF. The chain combines TRBV9 with TRBJ2-1; D is possibly TRBD1 (6 bases). CDR1 is SGDLS, CDR2 YYNGEE, per germline. V lost 4 bases and J lost 0, with 14 bases in between. The CDR3 covers 16 residues.

The chain combines TRBV13 with TRBJ2-4; D is perhaps TRBD1 (6 bases). Germline V gene sequence: CDR1 PRHDT, CDR2 FYEKMQ (reference sequence). Trimming took off 5 bases at V and 0 bases at J, with 20 bases between the two ends. The CDR3 runs to 18 residues. CDR3 sequence reads: CASSPDRLRILAKNIQYF. Written as DNA, the CDR3 is TGTGCCAGCAGCCCGGACAGATTGAGAATCCTAGCCAAAAACATTCAGTACTTC.

The rearrangement links TRBV7-2 to TRBJ2-5; D perhaps matches TRBD2 (5 bases). The V gene lost 3 bases and the J gene lost 5 bases, with 7 bases spanning the gap. This CDR3 contains 12 residues. Looked up from germline, CDR1 is SGHTA and CDR2 is FQGNSA. The CDR3 nucleotides read TGTGCCAGCAGCTTCCGCGGGGAGACCCAGTACTTC. This translates into CASSFRGETQYF.

This clone has just one count. The V gene is TRBV19, the J gene TRBJ2-7; 11 bases line up with TRBD2. This CDR3 contains 14 residues. Germline loops: CDR1 LNHDA, CDR2 SQIVND (reference sequence). The V and J ends lost 9 bases and 4 bases, in that order; junction bases with no gene match: 8. The CDR3 here is CASAPLAGGYEQYF. CDR3 nucleotides: TGTGCCAGCGCCCCTCTAGCGGGAGGATACGAGCAGTACTTC.

This chain links TRBV27 with TRBJ2-7, with TRBD2 matching over 13 bases. V shed 7 bases and J 5 bases; nucleotides not matched to a gene: 8. The germline gives CDR1 MNHEY, CDR2 SMNVEV (reference sequence). The CDR3 loop spans 15 amino acids. CDR3 nucleotides: TGTGCCAGCACCACAGGACTAGCGGGAGTCCACGAGCAGTACTTC. This gives the protein CASTTGLAGVHEQYF.

The V call is TRBV5-1, the J call TRBJ2-6; 8 bases are a match to TRBD1. Losses at the gene ends were 6 bases for V and 2 bases for J; bases not matched to a gene: 7. The CDR3 spans 16 residues. Germline lookup yields CDR1 SGHRS and CDR2 YFSETQ. The CDR3 protein is CASTLTGGTGANVLTF. Written as DNA, the CDR3 is TGCGCCAGCACCCTCACAGGGGGAACTGGGGCCAACGTCCTGACTTTC.

The chain couples TRBV19 to TRBJ2-7, with D maybe TRBD2 (5 bases). V gave up 3 bases and J gave up 5 bases, with 17 bases separating them. The length of the CDR3 is 15 residues. From germline, CDR1 is LNHDA and CDR2 SQIVND (reference sequence). The CDR3 nucleotides are TGTGCCAGTAGTATTGAACGAGGGTATCTTGACGAGCAGTACTTC. This encodes CASSIERGYLDEQYF.

The CDR3 DNA is TGCGCCAGCAGCCCCCGACATGGGGCCTCCTACGAGCAGTACTTC. Translated, it gives CASSPRHGASYEQYF. The chain employs TRBV5-1 and TRBJ2-7; a possible D gene is TRBD1 (5 bases). Germline V gene sequence: CDR1 SGHRS, CDR2 YFSETQ. Between the trimmed V and J ends, which lost 4 bases and 0 bases, there was a span of 14 bases. The CDR3 is 15 residues long.

CDR3 sequence (DNA): TGTGCCAGCAACTCAGGGGCCAACGTCCTGACTTTC. It is translated as CASNSGANVLTF. The chain couples TRBV19 to TRBJ2-6; D not resolved. This CDR3 spans 12 amino acids. V was clipped by 9 bases and J by 4 bases, with 7 bases between them. Germline CDR1 and CDR2: LNHDA and SQIVND (reference sequence).